This T cell receptor (beta chain) was profiled in a study of tumor-infiltrating lymphocytes in primary liver carcinoma. Germline CDR1 and CDR2: MGHRA and YSYEKL. This CDR3 spans 16 amino acids. The V gene end was trimmed by 0 bases and the J gene end by 4 bases; junction bases not matched to a gene: 5. This clonotype was seen many times. Bulk tissue was left unsorted, and RNA and DNA were co-extracted from around 18-30 mg of it. Each tumor specimen held more than 75% viable tumor cells. TCR beta cDNA was made from around 520 ng total RNA with a constant-region primer. TCR beta libraries came from three nested multiplex PCR rounds using slightly modified ARM-PCR. It was with TRBV1-TRBV30 forward primers and a C-beta reverse primer that the first two PCR rounds were run, at about 10 cycles each. One entry per CDR3 protein results from TCRdb running MiXCR on the multiplex PCR reads. The sample includes about 54,000 distinct CDR3 sequences, about 80% of them seen just once.

The TCR sequence derives from a man aged 40-49 years with primary liver carcinoma and hepatitis B virus infection. Sequencing was performed on liver tumor tissue from sampling region 2. Described subset: tumor region T2, inferior pole. This sequence joins TRBV4-1 and TRBJ2-5; 10 nucleotides line up with TRBD2. The CDR3 DNA is TGCGCCAGCAGCCAAGATCGAGCGGGAGGGGGAGAGACCCAGTACTTC. Translated, it gives CASSQDRAGGGETQYF.